This T cell receptor (beta chain) emerged from a study of blood T cell repertoires in COVID-19. TCRdb keeps only in-frame clones here, not all; method: immunoSEQ multiplex PCR. The table shows approximately 470,000 clones, with around 90% occurring only once. In germline, CDR1 is MRHNA, CDR2 SNTAGT. V dropped 0 bases and J dropped 5 bases, with 8 bases sitting between them. The CDR3 is 15 residues long. Before being deemed recovered, Cohort 3 donors had two negative PCRs, clearance, or symptom resolution. Sequenced material: PBMCs or T cells enriched from blood (not recorded which). The V call is TRBV6-4, the J call TRBJ1-6; D is perhaps TRBD1 (5 bases). This TCR was recovered from a woman under 30 who had recovered from COVID-19. CDR3 in DNA: TGTGCCAGCAGTGACTCAGGGGCTAATAATTCACCCCTCCACTTT. This gives the protein CASSDSGANNSPLHF.